These 9 T cell receptor beta chains came from one sample sequenced in a study of shared clonotypes between healthy human individuals. Profiled with immunoSEQ multiplex PCR; TCRdb holds only in-frame clones, not every one. This table holds hundreds of thousands of clones, approximately 95% found once. Naive-designated CD8 cells lacked CD45RO, were positively enriched for CCR7, and omitted terminally differentiated effector memory CD45RA+ cells. The sequenced sample consisted of naive CD8+ T cells sorted from blood. These receptor sequences come from a woman aged 25 to 45 in good health.

J is TRBJ1-5 and V is TRBV6-1; D remains ambiguous. Germline lookup yields CDR1 MNHNS and CDR2 SASEGT. V was cut by 3 bases and J by 0 bases, with 12 bases left in between. CDR3 length equals 16 residues. The CDR3 DNA follows: TGTGCCAGCAGTGATGGCGTGATCGATAGCAATCAGCCCCAGCATTTT. Its translation: CASSDGVIDSNQPQHF.

The chain is built from TRBV7-1 and TRBJ2-7, with D perhaps TRBD2 (5 bases). TRBV7-1 is identified as an open reading frame with a role that is uncertain. Trimming pared 4 bases from V and 1 base from J, leaving 20 bases between. This CDR3 is 17 amino acids long. The CDR3 reads CASSLSWTSALSYEQYF. For the CDR3, the DNA is TGTGCCAGCAGCTTAAGTTGGACTTCCGCCCTATCCTACGAGCAGTACTTC.

The chain carries TRBV28 and TRBJ1-1; D is unclear. CDR3 length equals 14 residues. The V gene lost 6 bases and the J gene lost 3 bases, with 14 bases spanning the gap. Germline V gene lookup returns CDR1 MDHEN and CDR2 SYDVKM. CDR3 loop: CASSPIQEDTEAFF. The CDR3 DNA reads as TGTGCCAGCAGCCCGATACAAGAGGACACTGAAGCTTTCTTT.

A single count supports this clone. This chain joins TRBV6-5 and TRBJ2-7, with D perhaps being TRBD1 or TRBD2 (5 bases each). With 2 bases removed from V and 3 bases from J, the gap between germline ends came to 8 bases. This CDR3 is 13 amino acids long. Looked up from germline, CDR1 is MNHEY and CDR2 is SVGAGI. CDR3 protein: CASSYMRGYEQYF. The CDR3 DNA reads as TGTGCCAGCAGTTACATGAGGGGCTACGAGCAGTACTTC.

This clone was picked up a small number of times. The chain is built from TRBV7-9 and TRBJ2-1, with 8 bases matching TRBD2. J lost 7 bases, V lost 3 bases, and 20 bases had no gene match. The V gene's germline CDR1 is SEHNR and CDR2 FQNEAQ (reference sequence). The CDR3 sequence is 19 residues long. The chain's CDR3 is CASSFPTGPTSVPSNEQFF. CDR3 DNA: TGTGCCAGCAGCTTCCCAACGGGGCCGACTAGCGTGCCCTCGAATGAGCAGTTCTTC. The full variable domain, completed using reference TRBV7-9 and TRBJ2-1, is DTGVSQNPRHKITKRGQNVTFRCDPISEHNRLYWYRQTLGQGPEFLTYFQNEAQLEKSRLLSDRFSAERPKGSFSTLEIQRTEQGDSAMYLCASSFPTGPTSVPSNEQFFGPGTRLTVL.

The J gene is TRBJ2-7, the V gene TRBV5-4; 9 bases align to TRBD2. CDR3 size: 15 residues. V was clipped by 4 bases and J by 5 bases; unmatched bases: 10. CDR1 is SGHNT, CDR2 YYREEE, per germline (reference sequence). The CDR3 DNA reads as TGTGCCAGCAGCCTGAGCTGGCGGGAGGGCGACGAGCAGTACTTC. It yields the protein CASSLSWREGDEQYF. The full variable domain, rest sourced from reference TRBV5-4 and TRBJ2-7, is ETGVTQSPTHLIKTRGQQVTLRCSSQSGHNTVSWYQQALGQGPQFIFQYYREEENGRGNFPPRFSGLQFPNYSSELNVNALELDDSALYLCASSLSWREGDEQYFGPGTRLTVT.

The chain joins TRBV27 to TRBJ2-7, with 10 positions matching TRBD2. Germline V gives CDR1 MNHEY, CDR2 SMNVEV (reference sequence). This CDR3 is 14 amino acids long. With V trimmed by 6 bases and J by 4 bases, 6 bases remained unmatched. The CDR3: CASREAGGQYEQYF. The CDR3 DNA is TGTGCCAGCAGGGAAGCGGGAGGGCAATACGAGCAGTACTTC.

CDR3 loop: CASSLGTSVQETQYF. The DNA for the CDR3 is TGTGCCAGCAGTTTGGGGACTAGCGTACAAGAGACCCAGTACTTC. The chain recombines TRBV28 with TRBJ2-5, with 10 bases matching TRBD2. The CDR3 sequence is 15 residues long. Germline CDR1 MDHEN, CDR2 SYDVKM. Trimming at V came to 3 bases and at J to 2 bases, leaving 3 bases not matched to a gene. The variable domain in full, completed from reference TRBV28 and TRBJ2-5, reads DVKVTQSSRYLVKRTGEKVFLECVQDMDHENMFWYRQDPGLGLRLIYFSYDVKMKEKGDIPEGYSVSREKKERFSLILESASTNQTSMYLCASSLGTSVQETQYFGPGTRLLVL.

This chain links TRBV11-2 with TRBJ2-3; D may be TRBD2 (6 bases). The CDR3 has 19 amino acids. CDR1 is SGHAT, CDR2 FQNNGV, per germline. V was pared by 1 base and J by 6 bases, with 26 bases between. The CDR3 DNA reads TGTGCCAGCAGCTTAGTCCCTCCCCTTGTGGTAGCGGAGGGGGATACGCAGTATTTT. It is translated as CASSLVPPLVVAEGDTQYF.